This is a list of T cell receptor beta chains from one sample in a study of OX40 agonist ivuxolimab in advanced cancers. Some clones are missing from TCRdb's copy, which holds only in-frame ones; the method was immunoSEQ multiplex PCR. Of approximately 70,000 clones detected, over 80% appear once; the ten largest clones hold more than 4.5%. The material was CD4+ or CD8+ T cells sorted from blood, obtained in a trial of the OX40 agonist ivuxolimab. The receptor set was obtained from an adult with an advanced solid tumor such as melanoma, head and neck, liver or kidney cancer. Both conserved end residues are part of each CDR3. D genes are given only for firm matches. Clone size, where shown, is once, few, many, or a class for clones that have expanded.

cdr3_nt	cdr3_aa	j_call	d_call	clone_size	v_call
TGCGCCAGCAGCTTTTGGGACGTTGGAAACACCGGGGAGCTGTTTTTT	CASSFWDVGNTGELFF	TRBJ2-2	-	-	TRBV5-1
TGTGCCAGCAGCTCCGGGGTGGCAGGGGGGGAAAAACTGTTTTTT	CASSSGVAGGEKLFF	TRBJ1-4	TRBD1	-	TRBV9
TGTGCCAGCAGTTACTCGGGGGGCCGTACTGAAGCTTTCTTT	CASSYSGGRTEAFF	TRBJ1-1	-	-	TRBV6-5
TGTGCCAGCAGTCCGATTCCCTCCTACGAGCAGTACTTC	CASSPIPSYEQYF	TRBJ2-7	-	once	TRBV27
TGTGCCAGCAGTGGACGGGCTTTGGACGAGCAGTACTTC	CASSGRALDEQYF	TRBJ2-7	-	once	TRBV6-5
TGTGCCAGCAGCTTGGGAGTTTCTTATAGCAATCAGCCCCAGCATTTT	CASSLGVSYSNQPQHF	TRBJ1-5	-	-	TRBV5-8
TGTGCCAGCTCCACTGAGGGGCCGAACGAGCAGTACTTC	CASSTEGPNEQYF	TRBJ2-7	-	-	TRBV9
TGTGCCAGCACGATTGGGGGGTTATATGGCTACACCTTC	CASTIGGLYGYTF	TRBJ1-2	-	once	TRBV28
TGTGCCAGCAGCTTAGAAGCTAGCGGCGCAGATACGCAGTATTTT	CASSLEASGADTQYF	TRBJ2-3	TRBD2	-	TRBV11-2
TGTGCCAGCAGCTTGAGCGGCCCGAGGTATGATGGCTACACCTTC	CASSLSGPRYDGYTF	TRBJ1-2	-	-	TRBV11-2
TGTGCCAGCAGCTTTCTACCCGGGGGGGCCGAGAATGAGCAGTTCTTC	CASSFLPGGAENEQFF	TRBJ2-1	TRBD2	-	TRBV4-2
TGCGCCAGCAGCCAAGGGGGCAATCAGCCCCAGCATTTT	CASSQGGNQPQHF	TRBJ1-5	-	-	TRBV4-1
TGTGCCACCAGCAGACTCTCTAGCGGTTTCGGCACAGATACGCAGTATTTT	CATSRLSSGFGTDTQYF	TRBJ2-3	TRBD2	once	TRBV15
TGTGCCACCCGAGCAGGGAGTACATATTCACCCCTCCACTTT	CATRAGSTYSPLHF	TRBJ1-6	-	-	TRBV7-8
TGTGCCAGCAGTGAAAAGGGTGATTATAGCAATCAGCCCCAGCATTTT	CASSEKGDYSNQPQHF	TRBJ1-5	-	-	TRBV2
TGTGCCAGCAGAGAAATGACAGGGAACACTGAAGCTTTCTTT	CASREMTGNTEAFF	TRBJ1-1	-	-	TRBV6-5
TGCGCCAGCAGTCAAGTCCCCCGGGGGAGGGGGCAGGATGAGCAGTTCTTC	CASSQVPRGRGQDEQFF	TRBJ2-1	-	-	TRBV23-1
TGTGCCAGCAGCCGGGACAGTGAAACCTATAGCAATCAGCCCCAGCATTTT	CASSRDSETYSNQPQHF	TRBJ1-5	TRBD1	once	TRBV28
TGTGCCAGCAGTTCGGTGTACGAGCAGTACTTC	CASSSVYEQYF	TRBJ2-7	-	-	TRBV25-1
TGTGCCAGCAGTGAATTCCAGGGGGCGAATTACGAGCAGTACTTC	CASSEFQGANYEQYF	TRBJ2-7	TRBD1	few	TRBV25-1
TGTGCCAGCAGCTTACGGGACAAATACAATGAGCAGTTCTTC	CASSLRDKYNEQFF	TRBJ2-1	-	-	TRBV11-3
TGCGCCAGCAGCCAAGATCGGGAGACCCAGTACTTC	CASSQDRETQYF	TRBJ2-5	-	once	TRBV4-1
TGTGCCAGCAGCTTAGGCCGGCTAGCGGGGGGTAAAGAGACCCAGTACTTC	CASSLGRLAGGKETQYF	TRBJ2-5	TRBD2	-	TRBV13
TGTGCCAGCAGCGTTCAGGCGAGGGGCACTGAAGCTTTCTTT	CASSVQARGTEAFF	TRBJ1-1	-	-	TRBV7-8
TGTGCCAGCAGCCCCGGGACAGGGCTTTACGAGCAGTACTTC	CASSPGTGLYEQYF	TRBJ2-7	TRBD1	-	TRBV28
TGTGCCAGCAGCTGGACAGGGGGCGACACCGGGGAGCTGTTTTTT	CASSWTGGDTGELFF	TRBJ2-2	TRBD1	-	TRBV5-6
TGCGCCAGCAGCCAAGGCAGCTCCTACGAGCAGTACTTC	CASSQGSSYEQYF	TRBJ2-7	-	-	TRBV4-1
TGTGCCAGCAGCTTACCTTGGGGGGACAGGATAAACGGAGAGACCCAGTACTTC	CASSLPWGDRINGETQYF	TRBJ2-5	TRBD1	-	TRBV7-9
TGTGCCAGCAGCTTTTCGCACAAAGGGGGAGCTTTCTTT	CASSFSHKGGAFF	TRBJ1-1	-	-	TRBV5-6
TGTGCCAGCCTCCGAGGCGGGAGACCCACCTACGAGCAGTACTTC	CASLRGGRPTYEQYF	TRBJ2-7	TRBD2	-	TRBV28
TGTGCCAGCGGGTGGAGACTAGAGCCCTACGAGCAGTACTTC	CASGWRLEPYEQYF	TRBJ2-7	-	-	TRBV28
TGTGCCAGCAGCAAAGACCATGGCGGGGGTCCAGGAGAGACCCAGTACTTC	CASSKDHGGGPGETQYF	TRBJ2-5	-	once	TRBV21-1
TGCAGCGTTCCCGTTGGCACCGGGGAGCTGTTTTTT	CSVPVGTGELFF	TRBJ2-2	-	-	TRBV29-1
TGTGCCAGCAGCGCTAGCGGGAGGCCCAACGAGCAGTACTTC	CASSASGRPNEQYF	TRBJ2-7	TRBD2	-	TRBV9
TGTGCCAGCAGCTACAGGGGCGAGAACTCCTACGAGCAGTACTTC	CASSYRGENSYEQYF	TRBJ2-7	TRBD1	-	TRBV7-2
TGTGCCAGCAGTCCGACAGGGTATTCTGTACGGGCCTATGGCTACACCTTC	CASSPTGYSVRAYGYTF	TRBJ1-2	TRBD1	once	TRBV27
TGTGCCAGCAGCACCACGGGACAGGGGTCCTACGAGCAGTACTTC	CASSTTGQGSYEQYF	TRBJ2-7	TRBD1	-	TRBV7-8
TGTGCCAGCAGTTTATACAGGGACATGAACACTGAAGCTTTCTTT	CASSLYRDMNTEAFF	TRBJ1-1	-	-	TRBV27
TGTGCCAGTAGTATATCGACAGGGGGCAATCAGCCCCAGCATTTT	CASSISTGGNQPQHF	TRBJ1-5	TRBD1	-	TRBV19
TGCGCCAGCAGCCAAGTGGCGGGTGACTATGGCTACACCTTC	CASSQVAGDYGYTF	TRBJ1-2	-	-	TRBV4-1
TGCGCCAGCAGCCTAAGTGGGAGGGGGACCTACGAGCAGTACTTC	CASSLSGRGTYEQYF	TRBJ2-7	-	-	TRBV4-3
TGTGCCAGCAGTGGAAGTTCGCCCTACGAGCAGTACTTC	CASSGSSPYEQYF	TRBJ2-7	-	-	TRBV6-1
TGCGCCAGCAGCCAAGGGCATAGCGGAAATCAGCCCCAGCATTTT	CASSQGHSGNQPQHF	TRBJ1-5	-	-	TRBV4-1
TGTGCCAGCAAGACAAGTAAAGAGACCCAGTACTTC	CASKTSKETQYF	TRBJ2-5	-	-	TRBV25-1
TGTGCCAGCAGCGAATGGGACAGTACTGGAAACACCATATATTTT	CASSEWDSTGNTIYF	TRBJ1-3	TRBD1	-	TRBV9
TGCAGCGTTGAAGGGCGGAACCCTGAAGCTTTCTTT	CSVEGRNPEAFF	TRBJ1-1	-	-	TRBV29-1
TGTGCCAGCAGCAACCGGGACAGGGGACAAGAGACCCAGTACTTC	CASSNRDRGQETQYF	TRBJ2-5	TRBD1	-	TRBV5-4
TGTGCCAGCAGCGCGACAGGGGGCACTGAAGCTTTCTTT	CASSATGGTEAFF	TRBJ1-1	TRBD1	-	TRBV9
TGTGCCAGCACCAACACAGATACGCAGTATTTT	CASTNTDTQYF	TRBJ2-3	-	-	TRBV27
TGTGCCAGCGGGGACAGGGCGGCCGGGGAGCTGTTTTTT	CASGDRAAGELFF	TRBJ2-2	TRBD1	-	TRBV6-4
TGTGCCAGCAGCCAAGTGGAACTCGAGCAGTACTTC	CASSQVELEQYF	TRBJ2-7	-	-	TRBV14
TGTGCCACCAGCCCGACGAGACAATACCGAAACATTCAGTACTTC	CATSPTRQYRNIQYF	TRBJ2-4	-	once	TRBV15
TGTGCCAGCAGCTTAAAAGGACAGGGGGAGTTCATTCAGTACTTC	CASSLKGQGEFIQYF	TRBJ2-4	TRBD1	-	TRBV13
TGTGCCAGTACTCAAGGTGGGGGCCGAACCGGGGAGCTGTTTTTT	CASTQGGGRTGELFF	TRBJ2-2	-	-	TRBV19
TGTGCCTCGGGACAGGCAATAAACACTGAAGCTTTCTTT	CASGQAINTEAFF	TRBJ1-1	TRBD1	-	TRBV30
TGTGCCAGCAGCGTTGAGCCAGGGTCCGACTATGGCTACACCTTC	CASSVEPGSDYGYTF	TRBJ1-2	-	-	TRBV9
TGTGCCAGCTCACCAGGGGGAAATGAGCAGTTCTTC	CASSPGGNEQFF	TRBJ2-1	-	-	TRBV18
TGCGCCAGCAGCCAAGACGCAGCCTACGAGCAGTACTTC	CASSQDAAYEQYF	TRBJ2-7	-	-	TRBV4-1